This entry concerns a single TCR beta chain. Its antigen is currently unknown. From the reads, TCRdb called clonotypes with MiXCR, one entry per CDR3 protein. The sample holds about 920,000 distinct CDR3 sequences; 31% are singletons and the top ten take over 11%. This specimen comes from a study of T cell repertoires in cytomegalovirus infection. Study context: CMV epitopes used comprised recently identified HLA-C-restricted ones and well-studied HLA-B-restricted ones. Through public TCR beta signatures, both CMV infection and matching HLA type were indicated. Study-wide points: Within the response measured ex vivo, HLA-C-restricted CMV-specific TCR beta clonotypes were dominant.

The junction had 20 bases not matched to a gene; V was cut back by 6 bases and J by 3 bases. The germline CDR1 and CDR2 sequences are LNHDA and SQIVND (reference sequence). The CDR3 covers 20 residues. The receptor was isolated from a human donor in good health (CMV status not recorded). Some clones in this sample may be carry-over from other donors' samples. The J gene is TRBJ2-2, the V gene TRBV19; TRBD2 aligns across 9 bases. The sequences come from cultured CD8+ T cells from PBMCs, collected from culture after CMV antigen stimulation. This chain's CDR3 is CASRAPQRGATPMDTGELFF. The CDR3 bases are TGTGCCAGTAGGGCCCCTCAGCGGGGGGCAACCCCTATGGACACCGGGGAGCTGTTTTTT.